These 14 T cell receptor beta chains share one sample of origin, sequenced in a study of blood T cell repertoires in COVID-19. Produced via immunoSEQ multiplex PCR; TCRdb's table is partial and in-frame only. This table has about 140,000 clones, around 86% appearing once. The sample consisted of peripheral blood. These receptors came from a human donor in a cohort sampled during active COVID-19.

This clone came up a few times. V and J are TRBV5-4 and TRBJ2-1; D possibly corresponds to TRBD1 (6 bases). V was pared by 6 bases and J by 0 bases, with 13 bases between. CDR3 length: 15 amino acids. Germline CDR1 reads SGHNT; CDR2 reads YYREEE (reference sequence). This CDR3 is CASMRQESSYNEQFF. The CDR3 bases are TGTGCCAGCATGCGACAGGAAAGCTCCTACAATGAGCAGTTCTTC.

The J gene is TRBJ1-5, the V gene TRBV19; D might be TRBD1 (5 bases). The germline V gene has CDR1 LNHDA and CDR2 SQIVND (reference sequence). The CDR3 runs 17 residues. V was pared by 7 bases and J by 0 bases, with 19 bases between. The CDR3 sequence is CASTAIGAEYSNQPQHF. DNA of the CDR3: TGTGCCAGTACGGCTATAGGGGCGGAGTATAGCAATCAGCCCCAGCATTTT. Full variable domain (rest looked up from reference TRBV19 and TRBJ1-5): DGGITQSPKYLFRKEGQNVTLSCEQNLNHDAMYWYRQDPGQGLRLIYYSQIVNDFQKGDIAEGYSVSREKKESFPLTVTSAQKNPTAFYLCASTAIGAEYSNQPQHFGDGTRLSIL.

The rearrangement uses TRBV5-1 and TRBJ2-2; 10 bases are shared with TRBD2. The CDR3 spans 16 residues. V shed 1 base and J 0 bases; nucleotides not matched to a gene: 0. Germline values: CDR1 SGHRS, CDR2 YFSETQ. The CDR3: CASSLTSGANTGELFF. The CDR3 nucleotides are TGCGCCAGCAGCTTGACTAGCGGGGCGAACACCGGGGAGCTGTTTTTT.

The V and J genes are TRBV6-4 and TRBJ1-5; 8 bases match TRBD1. The germline CDR1 and CDR2 sequences are MRHNA and SNTAGT. The CDR3 has 13 amino acids. V lost 6 bases, J lost 6 bases, and 4 bases stayed unmatched. The CDR3 sequence: CASSKDRGQPQHF. CDR3 sequence (DNA): TGTGCCAGCAGCAAAGACAGGGGTCAGCCCCAGCATTTT.

The chain links TRBV15 to TRBJ2-7; D perhaps matches TRBD2 (5 bases). Per the germline V gene, CDR1 is LNHNV and CDR2 is YYDKDF (reference sequence). There are 13 residues in the CDR3. V was clipped by 1 base and J by 3 bases, with 7 bases between them. The CDR3 loop reads CATSRGTLYEQYF. The CDR3 coding sequence is TGTGCCACCAGCAGAGGGACTCTCTACGAGCAGTACTTC. Full variable domain (outside the CDR3, taken from reference TRBV15 and TRBJ2-7): DAMVIQNPRYQVTQFGKPVTLSCSQTLNHNVMYWYQQKSSQAPKLLFHYYDKDFNNEADTPDNFQSRRPNTSFCFLDIRSPGLGDTAMYLCATSRGTLYEQYFGPGTRLTVT.

J is TRBJ1-2 and V is TRBV28; D is possibly TRBD1 (6 bases). CDR1 and CDR2 (germline): MDHEN, SYDVKM. The CDR3 has 16 residues. Deletions cut 1 base from V and 1 base from J, with 13 bases between. CDR3 sequence reads: CASSLFTGNFNYGYTF. CDR3 DNA sequence: TGTGCCAGCAGTTTATTCACAGGGAACTTTAACTATGGCTACACCTTC.

The chain recombines TRBV5-1 with TRBJ2-3; TRBD1 might be the D (5 bases). The CDR3 runs to 14 residues. The V gene's germline CDR1 is SGHRS and CDR2 YFSETQ. V lost 1 base to trimming and J lost 4 bases, with 10 bases between them. Written as DNA, the CDR3 is TGCGCCAGCAGCTTGCTCCAGGGCCCAGATACGCAGTATTTT. Residues: CASSLLQGPDTQYF.

The chain has TRBV18 and TRBJ2-2, with D uncertain. The V and J ends lost 0 bases and 1 base respectively, with 15 bases between them. The CDR3 totals 18 residues. The germline V gene encodes CDR1 KGHSH and CDR2 LQKENI. The CDR3, as DNA: TGTGCCAGCTCACCACCGATAATGAACAGACAGAACACCGGGGAGCTGTTTTTT. It translates to CASSPPIMNRQNTGELFF.

V gene TRBV4-1 combines with J gene TRBJ2-3, with 7 positions matching TRBD2. J lost 10 bases, V lost 0 bases, and 16 bases had no gene match. Germline V gene sequence: CDR1 MGHRA, CDR2 YSYEKL. The CDR3 has 17 amino acids. The CDR3: CASSQDRRPSGGGAQYF. CDR3 nucleotide sequence: TGCGCCAGCAGCCAAGATCGGAGGCCTAGCGGTGGGGGGGCGCAGTATTTT.

This chain links TRBV5-4 with TRBJ1-4, with unresolved D. The CDR3 runs 12 residues. The V end lost 0 bases, the J end lost 7 bases, and 4 bases lay between the germline ends. The germline CDR1 and CDR2 sequences are SGHNT and YYREEE (reference sequence). The CDR3 sequence is CASSLAGEKLFF. The CDR3, as DNA: TGTGCCAGCAGCTTGGCCGGTGAAAAACTGTTTTTT. The entire variable domain, with the rest obtained from reference TRBV5-4 and TRBJ1-4, is as follows: ETGVTQSPTHLIKTRGQQVTLRCSSQSGHNTVSWYQQALGQGPQFIFQYYREEENGRGNFPPRFSGLQFPNYSSELNVNALELDDSALYLCASSLAGEKLFFGSGTQLSVL.

V usage is TRBV6-6 and J usage is TRBJ1-5, with a tentative D call TRBD1 (6 bases). V shed 6 bases and J shed 5 bases, with 14 bases lying between them. The length of the CDR3 is 14 residues. CDR1 MNHNY and CDR2 SVGAGI come from the germline V gene (reference sequence). The CDR3 coding sequence is TGTGCCAGCAGGAGGGAGGGGGGCTATCAGCCCCAGCATTTT. Protein sequence: CASRREGGYQPQHF.

The V and J genes are TRBV10-3 and TRBJ2-7; TRBD2 agrees at 9 bases. Germline CDR1 reads ENHRY; CDR2 reads SYGVKD. With 0 bases clipped from V and 2 bases from J, the junction kept 17 bases outside the gene matches. The CDR3 is 20 residues long. This CDR3 is CAISESLAGRLRETTYEQYF. In DNA form, the CDR3 reads TGTGCCATCAGTGAGTCCCTAGCGGGACGCCTCAGGGAAACTACCTACGAGCAGTACTTC.

The chain couples TRBV4-2 to TRBJ2-3, with D maybe TRBD1 (5 bases). Between the trimmed V and J ends, which lost 0 bases and 2 bases, there was a span of 12 bases. This CDR3 has 16 amino acids. Germline V gene sequence: CDR1 LGHNA, CDR2 YNFKEQ. CDR3 DNA sequence: TGTGCCAGCAGCCAAGATCATGGACACCACACAGATACGCAGTATTTT. Protein: CASSQDHGHHTDTQYF.

The chain couples TRBV7-2 to TRBJ2-7, with a tentative D call TRBD1 (6 bases). V was trimmed by 5 bases and J by 3 bases, leaving 17 bases between them. The CDR3 runs 15 residues. Germline V gives CDR1 SGHTA, CDR2 FQGNSA. CDR3 amino acids: CASSMRIGQIYEQYF. The CDR3 nucleotides are TGTGCCAGCAGCATGAGGATCGGACAGATCTACGAGCAGTACTTC.